Following are 16 T cell receptor beta chains from one sample sequenced in a study of blood T cells in healthy people across ages. Using a J-beta primer mix together with a sample-barcoded 5' primer, a second PCR was run for roughly 6 to 12 cycles. TCRdb re-analysed the 5' RACE reads in MiXCR, keeping a single row per CDR3 protein. The sample has some 1.8 million distinct CDR3 sequences, more than 35% seen once. The sequencing input was blood. The receptors shown here come from a human donor in good health.

Many counts were recorded for this clonotype. The CDR3 region is CASSYGQGIGYTF. In DNA form, the CDR3 reads TGTGCCAGCAGTTACGGACAGGGTATTGGCTACACCTTC. The J gene is TRBJ1-2, the V gene TRBV6-6, with 8 bases aligning to TRBD1. The CDR3 is 13 amino acids. The V and J ends lost 2 bases and 7 bases, in that order; junction bases with no gene match: 3. The germline V gene has CDR1 MNHNY and CDR2 SVGAGI (reference sequence).

This clonotype turned up a few times. J is TRBJ1-1 and V is TRBV9; D uncertain. The CDR3 has 13 amino acids. Trimming stripped 4 bases from V and 4 bases from J, with 11 bases between. The V gene's germline CDR1 is SGDLS and CDR2 YYNGEE. CDR3 sequence reads: CASSLPPGTEAFF. For the CDR3, the DNA is TGTGCCAGCAGCCTCCCCCCAGGCACTGAAGCTTTCTTT.

This clonotype was counted only a few times. This chain joins TRBV6-2 or TRBV6-3 and TRBJ2-3; D is uncertain. Trimming stripped 7 bases from V and 1 base from J, with 9 bases between. This CDR3 region has 13 residues. Per germline, CDR1 MNHEY and CDR2 SVGEGT. CDR3 sequence reads: CASKNRGTDTQYF. The CDR3 nucleotides are TGTGCCAGCAAGAACCGAGGCACAGATACGCAGTATTTT.

In its sample, this clonotype was seen many times. The genes are TRBV4-1 and TRBJ2-1; TRBD2 agrees at 9 bases. With 4 bases clipped from V and 6 bases from J, the junction kept 7 bases outside the gene matches. The V gene's germline CDR1 is MGHRA and CDR2 YSYEKL. The CDR3 is made up of 15 amino acids. The CDR3 here is CASSLRLRGGNEQFF. CDR3 DNA sequence: TGCGCCAGCAGCCTACGTCTGCGGGGGGGCAATGAGCAGTTCTTC.

The genes are TRBV25-1 and TRBJ1-1, with 7 bases fitting TRBD1. Germline-derived CDR1 and CDR2 are MGHDK and SYGVNS. The CDR3 runs 14 residues. Losses at the gene ends were 6 bases for V and 7 bases for J; bases not matched to a gene: 11. As DNA, the CDR3 is TGTGCCAGCAGCCCTTCGACGACAGGGCGTGAAGCTTTCTTT. Translating it yields CASSPSTTGREAFF.

This chain links TRBV6-5 with TRBJ2-7; 10 bases agree with TRBD2. There are 15 residues in the CDR3. V gave up 2 bases and J gave up 3 bases; unmatched junction bases: 4. Germline V gives CDR1 MNHEY, CDR2 SVGAGI. CDR3 protein: CASSYRTSGNYEQYF. For the CDR3, the DNA is TGTGCCAGCAGTTACCGGACTAGCGGAAACTACGAGCAGTACTTC.

The gene calls are TRBV4-1 and TRBJ1-1; D is ambiguous. CDR3 size: 13 residues. V was trimmed by 3 bases and J by 6 bases, leaving 11 bases between them. Germline loops: CDR1 MGHRA, CDR2 YSYEKL. The CDR3 protein is CASSQHPGPEAFF. The CDR3 DNA is TGCGCCAGCAGCCAGCATCCCGGACCTGAAGCTTTCTTT.

As to this clonotype: At one end the junction does not follow the germline gene, possibly because of a read error. The chain couples TRBV7-2 to TRBJ2-7; weak D call: TRBD2 (5 bases). There are 13 residues in the CDR3. Looked up from germline, CDR1 is SGHTA and CDR2 is FQGNSA. The CDR3 sequence is CASSLAEGSEQYF. In DNA form, the CDR3 reads TGCGCCAGCAGCTTGGCCGAGGGTAGCGAGCAGTACTTC.

The CDR3 DNA follows: TGCGCCAGCAGCCCCCTTCGTGAATCCCGCGGAGATACGCAGTATTTT. This gives the protein CASSPLRESRGDTQYF. The V and J genes are TRBV4-3 and TRBJ2-3; D remains unclear. Trimming shortened V by 4 bases and J by 5 bases, and 19 bases separated the two germline ends. Germline lookup yields CDR1 LGHNA and CDR2 YSLEER. The CDR3 is 16 residues long.

This chain joins TRBV6-5 and TRBJ1-1; D perhaps matches TRBD1 (6 bases). V was cut by 6 bases and J by 1 base, with 12 bases left in between. Germline lookup yields CDR1 MNHEY and CDR2 SVGAGI. CDR3 length: 14 amino acids. CDR3 in amino acids: CASRIKGGNTEAFF. CDR3 bases: TGTGCCAGCAGGATCAAGGGGGGGAACACTGAAGCTTTCTTT.

The chain uses TRBV6-1 and TRBJ2-5, with D perhaps matching TRBD1 (6 bases). Germline V CDR1 and CDR2: MNHNS, SASEGT. CDR3 length equals 15 residues. V lost 4 bases and J lost 1, with 13 bases in between. CDR3 nucleotide sequence: TGTGCCAGCAGTGGTTATAACAGGGCCCAAGAGACCCAGTACTTC. Its translation is CASSGYNRAQETQYF.

The J gene is TRBJ2-3, the V gene TRBV19; the match to TRBD2 covers 8 bases. CDR3 length: 15 residues. CDR1 is LNHDA and CDR2 is SQIVND in the germline V gene (reference sequence). After removal of 6 bases from V and 4 bases from J, the junction contained 9 bases not matched to a gene. The CDR3 nucleotides read TGTGCCAGTAGCCTCGGGAGGGATTTTCCAGATACGCAGTATTTT. Protein sequence: CASSLGRDFPDTQYF.

The gene calls are TRBV4-3 and TRBJ2-5, with 8 bases identical to TRBD2. The length of the CDR3 is 15 residues. Per germline, CDR1 LGHNA and CDR2 YSLEER. Unmatched junction bases numbered 8, after V lost 3 bases and J lost 5 bases. As DNA, the CDR3 is TGCGCCAGCAGCCAGCGGGGGGTTCTAGGGGAGACCCAGTACTTC. Its translation: CASSQRGVLGETQYF.

In this sample, this clonotype turned up once. The J gene is TRBJ2-5, the V gene TRBV14, with D perhaps matching TRBD2 (5 bases). The germline V gene has CDR1 SGHDN and CDR2 FVKESK. The CDR3 totals 15 residues. V lost 1 base, J lost 5 bases, and 14 bases lay in between. CDR3 DNA: TGTGCCAGCAGCCAAGGGGTGCTGCGCGGGGAGACCCAGTACTTC. It encodes CASSQGVLRGETQYF.

CDR3 DNA sequence: TGCGCCAGCAGCTTGGATCTAGATGTCTACGAGCAGTACTTC. Its translation: CASSLDLDVYEQYF. The chain recombines TRBV5-1 with TRBJ2-4; D is uncertain. The J call may not be correct, given that the DNA end is closer to TRBJ2-7. This CDR3 has 14 amino acids. Per the germline V gene, CDR1 is SGHRS and CDR2 is YFSETQ.

The chain links TRBV10-3 to TRBJ1-1; D might be TRBD1 (5 bases). The germline V and J ends were trimmed by 5 bases and 1 base, with 14 bases remaining between them. The CDR3 is 15 amino acids. Germline CDR1 reads ENHRY; CDR2 reads SYGVKD. The CDR3 DNA reads TGTGCCATCAGTAATTCATGGGGGACGAACACTGAAGCTTTCTTT. It encodes CAISNSWGTNTEAFF.